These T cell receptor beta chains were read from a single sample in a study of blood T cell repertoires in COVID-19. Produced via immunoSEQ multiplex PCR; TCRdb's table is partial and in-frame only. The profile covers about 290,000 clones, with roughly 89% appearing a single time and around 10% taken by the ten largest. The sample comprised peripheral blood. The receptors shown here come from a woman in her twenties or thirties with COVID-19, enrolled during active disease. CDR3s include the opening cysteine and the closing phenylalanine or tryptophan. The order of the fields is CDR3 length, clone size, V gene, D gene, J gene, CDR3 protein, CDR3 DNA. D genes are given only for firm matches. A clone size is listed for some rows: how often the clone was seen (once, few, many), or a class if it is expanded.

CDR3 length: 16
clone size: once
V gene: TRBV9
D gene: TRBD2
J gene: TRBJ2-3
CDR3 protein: CASSVGGTRGTDTQYF
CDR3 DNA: TGTGCCAGCAGCGTAGGGGGGACTAGAGGGACAGATACGCAGTATTTT

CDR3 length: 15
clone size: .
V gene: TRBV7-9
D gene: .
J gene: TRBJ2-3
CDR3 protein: CASSYIARSTDTQYF
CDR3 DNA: TGTGCCAGCAGTTACATAGCCCGTAGCACAGATACGCAGTATTTT

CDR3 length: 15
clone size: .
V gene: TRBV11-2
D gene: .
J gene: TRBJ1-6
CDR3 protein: CASSLDRGSGSPLHF
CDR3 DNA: TGTGCCAGCAGCTTAGATCGAGGGAGTGGGTCACCCCTCCACTTT

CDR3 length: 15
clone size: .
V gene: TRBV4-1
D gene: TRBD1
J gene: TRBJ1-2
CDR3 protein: CASSQDLSGGAGYTF
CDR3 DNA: TGCGCCAGCAGCCAAGATCTGTCAGGGGGCGCTGGCTACACCTTC

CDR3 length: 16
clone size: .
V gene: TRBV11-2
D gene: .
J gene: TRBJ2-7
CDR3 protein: CASSLDLSGPDYEQYF
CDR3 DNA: TGTGCCAGCAGCTTAGATCTTAGCGGACCCGACTACGAGCAGTACTTC

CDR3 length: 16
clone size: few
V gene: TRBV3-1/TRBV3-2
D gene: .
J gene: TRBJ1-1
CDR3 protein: CASSQVMGAGRTEAFF
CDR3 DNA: TGTGCCAGCAGCCAGGTTATGGGGGCGGGCCGCACTGAAGCTTTCTTT

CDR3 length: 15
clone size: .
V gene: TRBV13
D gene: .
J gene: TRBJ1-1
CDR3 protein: CASQLDGAGYTEAFF
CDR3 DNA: TGTGCCAGCCAGCTCGATGGGGCTGGTTACACTGAAGCTTTCTTT

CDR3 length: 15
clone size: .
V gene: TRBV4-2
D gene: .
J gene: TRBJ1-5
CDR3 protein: CASSQDNGVHQPQHF
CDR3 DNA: TGTGCCAGCAGCCAAGATAACGGGGTCCATCAGCCCCAGCATTTT

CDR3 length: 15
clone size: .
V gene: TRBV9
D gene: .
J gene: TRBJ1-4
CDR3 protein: CASSVTGFRGEKLFF
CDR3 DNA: TGTGCCAGCAGCGTTACAGGTTTTCGTGGTGAAAAACTGTTTTTT

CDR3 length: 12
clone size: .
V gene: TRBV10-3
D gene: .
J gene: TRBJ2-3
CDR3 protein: CATLAGTDTQYF
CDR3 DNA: TGTGCCACGCTAGCAGGCACAGATACGCAGTATTTT

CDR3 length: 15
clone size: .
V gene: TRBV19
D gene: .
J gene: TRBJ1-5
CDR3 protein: CASSVGTASFQPQHF
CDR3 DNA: TGTGCCAGTAGTGTAGGGACTGCCTCGTTTCAGCCCCAGCATTTT

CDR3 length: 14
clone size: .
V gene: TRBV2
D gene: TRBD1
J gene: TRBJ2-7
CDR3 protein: CASSERTGFYEQYF
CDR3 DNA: TGTGCCAGCAGTGAGAGGACAGGGTTCTACGAGCAGTACTTC

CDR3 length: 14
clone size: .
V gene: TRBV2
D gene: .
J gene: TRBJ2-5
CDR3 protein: CASLGQELQETQYF
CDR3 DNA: TGTGCCAGTTTGGGACAAGAGCTTCAAGAGACCCAGTACTTC

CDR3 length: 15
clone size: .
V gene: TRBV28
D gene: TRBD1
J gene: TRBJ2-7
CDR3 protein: CASSLTGDNSYEQYF
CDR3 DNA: TGTGCCAGCAGTTTAACAGGGGACAACTCCTACGAGCAGTACTTC

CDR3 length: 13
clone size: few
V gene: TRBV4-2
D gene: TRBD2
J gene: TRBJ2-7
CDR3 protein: CASSVTSGDEQYF
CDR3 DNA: TGTGCCAGCAGCGTGACTAGCGGGGACGAGCAGTACTTC

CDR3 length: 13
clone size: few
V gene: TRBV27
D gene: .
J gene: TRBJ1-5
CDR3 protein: CASSLGSNQPQHF
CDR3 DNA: TGTGCCAGCAGTCTCGGGTCCAATCAGCCCCAGCATTTT

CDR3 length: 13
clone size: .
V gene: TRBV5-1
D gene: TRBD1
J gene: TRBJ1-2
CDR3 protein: CASSPTGGEGYTF
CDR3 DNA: TGCGCCAGCAGCCCCACAGGGGGTGAGGGCTACACCTTC

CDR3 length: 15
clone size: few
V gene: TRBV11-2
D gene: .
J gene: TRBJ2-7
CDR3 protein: CASSLDQNNPYEQYF
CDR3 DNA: TGTGCCAGCAGCTTAGATCAGAACAACCCTTACGAGCAGTACTTC

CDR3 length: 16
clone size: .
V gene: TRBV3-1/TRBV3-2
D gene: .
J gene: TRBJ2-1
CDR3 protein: CASTPVAGQQYNEQFF
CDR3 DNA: TGTGCCAGCACCCCGGTTGCGGGACAGCAATACAATGAGCAGTTCTTC

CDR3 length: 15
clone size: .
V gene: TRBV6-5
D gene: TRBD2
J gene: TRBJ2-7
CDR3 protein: CASSQGGGGTYEQYF
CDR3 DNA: TGTGCCAGCAGTCAGGGTGGCGGGGGGACTTACGAGCAGTACTTC

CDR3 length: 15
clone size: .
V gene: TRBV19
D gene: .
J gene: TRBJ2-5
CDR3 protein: CASSLPWGDPETQYF
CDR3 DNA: TGTGCCAGTAGTCTCCCGTGGGGGGACCCAGAGACCCAGTACTTC

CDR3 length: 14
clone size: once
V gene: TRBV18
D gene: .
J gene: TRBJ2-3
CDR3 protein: CASSQQTNTDTQYF
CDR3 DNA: TGTGCCAGCTCACAACAGACTAACACAGATACGCAGTATTTT

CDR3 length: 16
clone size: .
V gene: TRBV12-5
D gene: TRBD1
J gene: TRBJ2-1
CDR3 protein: CASGLVGRGYYNEQFF
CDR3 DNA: TGTGCTAGTGGTTTGGTAGGCAGGGGGTACTACAATGAGCAGTTCTTC

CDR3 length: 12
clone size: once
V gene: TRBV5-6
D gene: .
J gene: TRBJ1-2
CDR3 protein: CASSPGNYGYTF
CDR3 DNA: TGTGCCAGCAGCCCAGGGAACTATGGCTACACCTTC

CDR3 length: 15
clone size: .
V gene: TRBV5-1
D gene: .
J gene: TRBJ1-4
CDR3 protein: CASSRGGGFNEKLFF
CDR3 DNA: TGCGCCAGCAGCCGAGGGGGGGGTTTCAATGAAAAACTGTTTTTT

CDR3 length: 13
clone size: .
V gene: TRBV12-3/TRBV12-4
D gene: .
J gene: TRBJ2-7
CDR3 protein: CASSWQGAGEQYF
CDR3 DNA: TGTGCCAGCAGTTGGCAGGGAGCGGGCGAGCAGTACTTC

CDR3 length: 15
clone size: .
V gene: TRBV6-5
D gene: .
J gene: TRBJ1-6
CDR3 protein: CASSSGGVYNSPLHF
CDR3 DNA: TGTGCCAGCAGTTCCGGGGGGGTCTACAATTCACCCCTCCACTTT

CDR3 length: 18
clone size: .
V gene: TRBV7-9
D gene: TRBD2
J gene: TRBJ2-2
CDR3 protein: CASSFAKVVLGGTGELFF
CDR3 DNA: TGTGCCAGCAGCTTTGCTAAGGTGGTTCTCGGGGGGACCGGGGAGCTGTTTTTT

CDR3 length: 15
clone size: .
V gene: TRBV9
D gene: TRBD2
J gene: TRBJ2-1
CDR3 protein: CASRLLAGGNNEQFF
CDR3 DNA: TGTGCCAGCAGACTCCTAGCGGGGGGAAACAATGAGCAGTTCTTC

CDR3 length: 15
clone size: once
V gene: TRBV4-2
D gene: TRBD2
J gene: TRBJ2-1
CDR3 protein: CASSQGRGVYNEQFF
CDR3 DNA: TGTGCCAGCAGCCAAGGACGGGGGGTATACAATGAGCAGTTCTTC

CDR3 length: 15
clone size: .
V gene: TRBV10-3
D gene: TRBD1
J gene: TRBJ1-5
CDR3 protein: CAIRSDRGPDQPQHF
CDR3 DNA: TGTGCCATCAGAAGCGACAGGGGGCCTGATCAGCCCCAGCATTTT

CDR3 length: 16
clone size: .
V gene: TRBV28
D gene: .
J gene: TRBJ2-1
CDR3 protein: CASSTLVGPLYNEQFF
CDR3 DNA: TGTGCCAGCAGTACCCTGGTGGGCCCGCTATACAATGAGCAGTTCTTC

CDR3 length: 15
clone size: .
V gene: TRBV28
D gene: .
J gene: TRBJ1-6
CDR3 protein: CASSPVSSYNSPLHF
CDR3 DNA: TGTGCCAGCAGCCCCGTGAGCTCCTATAATTCACCCCTCCACTTT

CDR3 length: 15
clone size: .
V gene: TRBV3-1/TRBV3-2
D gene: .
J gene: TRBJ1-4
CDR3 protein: CASSQVAGINEKLFF
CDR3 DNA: TGTGCCAGCAGCCAAGTCGCGGGAATTAATGAAAAACTGTTTTTT

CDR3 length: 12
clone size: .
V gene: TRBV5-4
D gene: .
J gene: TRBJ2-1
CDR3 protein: CASSLVGVEQFF
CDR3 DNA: TGTGCCAGCAGCTTGGTAGGGGTTGAGCAGTTCTTC

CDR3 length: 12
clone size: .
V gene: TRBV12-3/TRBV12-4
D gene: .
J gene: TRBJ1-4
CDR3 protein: CAARRLNEKLFF
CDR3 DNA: TGTGCCGCCCGCAGGCTTAATGAAAAACTGTTTTTT

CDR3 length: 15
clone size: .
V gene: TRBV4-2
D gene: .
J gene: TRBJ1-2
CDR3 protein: CASSQVDGANYGYTF
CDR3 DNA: TGTGCCAGCAGCCAAGTCGACGGAGCTAACTATGGCTACACCTTC

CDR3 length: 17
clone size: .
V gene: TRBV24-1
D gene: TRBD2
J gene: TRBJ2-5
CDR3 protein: CATSAGRGGYKQETQYF
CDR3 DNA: TGTGCCACCAGTGCCGGGAGGGGCGGGTATAAGCAGGAGACCCAGTACTTC

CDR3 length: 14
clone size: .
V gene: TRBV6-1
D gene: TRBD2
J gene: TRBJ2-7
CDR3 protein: CASSDLAGTYEQYF
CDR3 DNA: TGTGCCAGCAGTGACCTAGCGGGGACCTACGAGCAGTACTTC

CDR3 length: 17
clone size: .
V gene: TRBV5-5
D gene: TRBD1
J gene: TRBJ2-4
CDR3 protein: CASSPNRGPNLKNIQYF
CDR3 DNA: TGTGCCAGCAGCCCGAACAGGGGTCCTAACCTCAAAAACATTCAGTACTTC

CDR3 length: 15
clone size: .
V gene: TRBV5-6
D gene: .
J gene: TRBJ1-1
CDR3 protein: CASRPRTAIYTEAFF
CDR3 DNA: TGTGCCAGCAGACCTAGGACAGCCATCTACACTGAAGCTTTCTTT

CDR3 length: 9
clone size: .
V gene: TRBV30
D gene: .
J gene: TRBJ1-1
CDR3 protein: CAWAPLAFF
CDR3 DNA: TGTGCCTGGGCCCCCCTAGCTTTCTTT

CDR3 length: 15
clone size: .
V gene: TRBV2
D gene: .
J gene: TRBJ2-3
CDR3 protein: CASRTGGGRTDTQYF
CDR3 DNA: TGTGCCAGCAGAACAGGGGGAGGGAGAACAGATACGCAGTATTTT

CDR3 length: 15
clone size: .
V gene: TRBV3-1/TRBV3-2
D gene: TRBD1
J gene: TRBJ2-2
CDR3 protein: CASSHRDRGSGELFF
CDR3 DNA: TGTGCCAGCAGCCATAGGGACAGGGGGTCCGGGGAGCTGTTTTTT